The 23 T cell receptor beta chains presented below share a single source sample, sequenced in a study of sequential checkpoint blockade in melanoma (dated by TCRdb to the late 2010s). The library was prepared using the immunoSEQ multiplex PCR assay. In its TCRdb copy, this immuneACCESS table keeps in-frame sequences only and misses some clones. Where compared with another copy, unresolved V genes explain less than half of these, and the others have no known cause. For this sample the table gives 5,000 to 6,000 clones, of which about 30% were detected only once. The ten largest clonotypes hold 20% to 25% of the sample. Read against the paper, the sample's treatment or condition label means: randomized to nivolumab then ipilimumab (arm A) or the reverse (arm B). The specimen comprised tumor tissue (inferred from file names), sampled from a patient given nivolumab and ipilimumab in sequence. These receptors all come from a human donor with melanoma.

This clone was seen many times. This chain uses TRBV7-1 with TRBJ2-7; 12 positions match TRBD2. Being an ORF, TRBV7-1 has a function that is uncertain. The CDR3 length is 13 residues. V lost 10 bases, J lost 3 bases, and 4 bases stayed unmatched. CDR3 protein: CATGTSGRYEQYF. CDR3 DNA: TGTGCCACCGGGACTAGCGGGCGCTACGAGCAGTACTTC.

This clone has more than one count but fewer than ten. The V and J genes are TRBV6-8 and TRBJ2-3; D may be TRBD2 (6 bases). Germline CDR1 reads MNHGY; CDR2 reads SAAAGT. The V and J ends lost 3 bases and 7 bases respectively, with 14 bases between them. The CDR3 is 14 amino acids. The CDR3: CASSYAEGGNTQYF. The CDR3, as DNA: TGTGCCAGCAGTTATGCGGAAGGCGGGAATACGCAGTATTTT.

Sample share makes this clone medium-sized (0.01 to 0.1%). In DNA, the CDR3 is TGTGCCAGCAGTTCCCGGACTAGCGGGAGAGGCTCCTACGAGCAGTACTTC. Translating it yields CASSSRTSGRGSYEQYF. The rearrangement links TRBV6-8 to TRBJ2-7, with TRBD2 matching over 13 bases. Looked up from germline, CDR1 is MNHGY and CDR2 is SAAAGT. With 4 bases clipped from V and 0 bases from J, the junction kept 6 bases outside the gene matches. CDR3 length: 17 residues.

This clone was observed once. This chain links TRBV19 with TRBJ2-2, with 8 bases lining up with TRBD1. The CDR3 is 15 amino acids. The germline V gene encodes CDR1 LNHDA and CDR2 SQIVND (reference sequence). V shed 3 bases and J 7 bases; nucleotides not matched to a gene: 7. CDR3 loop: CASSMSQGAIGELFF. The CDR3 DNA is TGTGCCAGTAGTATGTCGCAGGGGGCGATCGGGGAGCTGTTTTTT.

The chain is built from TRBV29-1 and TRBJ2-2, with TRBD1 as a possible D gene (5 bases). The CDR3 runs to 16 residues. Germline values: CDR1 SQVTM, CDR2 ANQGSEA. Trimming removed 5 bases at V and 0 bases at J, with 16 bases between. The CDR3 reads CSVLSGPGSNTGELFF. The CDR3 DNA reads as TGCAGCGTTCTTTCCGGCCCAGGGTCGAACACCGGGGAGCTGTTTTTT.

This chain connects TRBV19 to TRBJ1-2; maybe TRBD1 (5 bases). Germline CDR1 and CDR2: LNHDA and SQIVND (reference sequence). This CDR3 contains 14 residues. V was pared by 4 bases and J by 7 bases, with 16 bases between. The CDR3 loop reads CASSNPGLLFGYTF. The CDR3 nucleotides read TGTGCCAGTAGTAATCCGGGGCTGCTGTTTGGCTACACCTTC. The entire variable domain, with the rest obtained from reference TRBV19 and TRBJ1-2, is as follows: DGGITQSPKYLFRKEGQNVTLSCEQNLNHDAMYWYRQDPGQGLRLIYYSQIVNDFQKGDIAEGYSVSREKKESFPLTVTSAQKNPTAFYLCASSNPGLLFGYTFGSGTRLTVV.

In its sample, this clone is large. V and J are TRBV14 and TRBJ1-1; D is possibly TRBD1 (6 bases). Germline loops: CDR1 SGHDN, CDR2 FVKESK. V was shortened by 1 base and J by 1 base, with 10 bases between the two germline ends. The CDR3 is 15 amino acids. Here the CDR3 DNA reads TGTGCCAGCAGCCAAGGGCAGGGACAGAACACTGAAGCTTTCTTT. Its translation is CASSQGQGQNTEAFF.

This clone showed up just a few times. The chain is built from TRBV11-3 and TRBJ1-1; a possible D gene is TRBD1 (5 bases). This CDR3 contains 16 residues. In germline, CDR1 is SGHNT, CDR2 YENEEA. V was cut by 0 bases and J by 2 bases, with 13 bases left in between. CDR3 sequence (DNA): TGTGCCAGCAGCTTAGACGGTCGGGGGGGTAACACTGAAGCTTTCTTT. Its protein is CASSLDGRGGNTEAFF.

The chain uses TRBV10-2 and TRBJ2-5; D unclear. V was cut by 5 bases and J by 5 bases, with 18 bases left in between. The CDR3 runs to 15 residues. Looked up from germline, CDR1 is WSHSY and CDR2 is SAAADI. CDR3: CASSSLFGGSETQYF. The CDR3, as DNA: TGCGCCAGCAGTAGTCTTTTTGGTGGGTCGGAGACCCAGTACTTC.

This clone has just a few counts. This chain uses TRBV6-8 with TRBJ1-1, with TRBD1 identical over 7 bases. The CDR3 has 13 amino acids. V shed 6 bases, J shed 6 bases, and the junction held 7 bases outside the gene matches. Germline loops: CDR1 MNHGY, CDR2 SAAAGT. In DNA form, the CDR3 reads TGTGCCAGCAGCAGAGGGGGCTATCCTGAAGCTTTCTTT. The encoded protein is CASSRGGYPEAFF.

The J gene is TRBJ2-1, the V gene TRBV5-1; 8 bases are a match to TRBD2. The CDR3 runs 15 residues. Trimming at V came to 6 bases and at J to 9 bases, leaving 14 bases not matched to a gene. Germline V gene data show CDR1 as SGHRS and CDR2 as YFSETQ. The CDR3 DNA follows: TGCGCCAGCAAAACCGGGACTAGGTGGGACGGTGAGCAGTTCTTC. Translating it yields CASKTGTRWDGEQFF. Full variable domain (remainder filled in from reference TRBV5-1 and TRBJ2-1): KAGVTQTPRYLIKTRGQQVTLSCSPISGHRSVSWYQQTPGQGLQFLFEYFSETQRNKGNFPGRFSGRQFSNSRSEMNVSTLELGDSALYLCASKTGTRWDGEQFFGPGTRLTVL.

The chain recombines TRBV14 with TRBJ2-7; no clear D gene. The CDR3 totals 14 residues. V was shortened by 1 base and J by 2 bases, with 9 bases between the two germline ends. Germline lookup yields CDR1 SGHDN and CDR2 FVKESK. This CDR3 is CASSQVSAAYEQYF. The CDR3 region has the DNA TGTGCCAGCAGCCAAGTAAGTGCTGCCTACGAGCAGTACTTC.

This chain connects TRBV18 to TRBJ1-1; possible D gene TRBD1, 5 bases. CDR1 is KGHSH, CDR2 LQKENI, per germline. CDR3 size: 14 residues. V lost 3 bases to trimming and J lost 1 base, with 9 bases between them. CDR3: CASSPLGGNTEAFF. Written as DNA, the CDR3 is TGTGCCAGCTCACCCTTGGGGGGGAACACTGAAGCTTTCTTT. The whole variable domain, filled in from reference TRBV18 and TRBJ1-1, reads NAGVMQNPRHLVRRRGQEARLRCSPMKGHSHVYWYRQLPEEGLKFMVYLQKENIIDESGMPKERFSAEFPKEGPSILRIQQVVRGDSAAYFCASSPLGGNTEAFFGQGTRLTVV.

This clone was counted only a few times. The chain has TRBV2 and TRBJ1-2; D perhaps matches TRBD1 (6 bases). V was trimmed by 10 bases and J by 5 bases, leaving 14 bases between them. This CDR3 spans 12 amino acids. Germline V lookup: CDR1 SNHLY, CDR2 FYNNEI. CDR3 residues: CAIGGAEYGYTF. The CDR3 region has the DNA TGTGCCATCGGGGGGGCGGAGTATGGCTACACCTTC.

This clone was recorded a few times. The CDR3 DNA follows: TGTGCCAGCAGCGCTTATATAGAGGCCCCCTACAATGAGCAGTTCTTC. Amino acids: CASSAYIEAPYNEQFF. The chain employs TRBV7-5 and TRBJ2-1; the D segment call TRBD2 is taken from the table without a DNA check. TRBV7-5 is a recognized pseudogene. The CDR3 is 16 residues long.

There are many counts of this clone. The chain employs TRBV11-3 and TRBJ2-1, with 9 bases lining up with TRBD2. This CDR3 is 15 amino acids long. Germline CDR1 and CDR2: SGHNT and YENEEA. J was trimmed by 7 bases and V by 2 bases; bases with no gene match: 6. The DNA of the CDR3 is TGTGCCAGCAGCTTACAAAGCGGGAGGTTTAATGAGCAGTTCTTC. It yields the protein CASSLQSGRFNEQFF.

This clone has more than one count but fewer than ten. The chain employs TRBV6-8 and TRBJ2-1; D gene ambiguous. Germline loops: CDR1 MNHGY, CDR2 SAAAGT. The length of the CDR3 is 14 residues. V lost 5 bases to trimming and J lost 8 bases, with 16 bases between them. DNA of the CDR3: TGTGCCAGCAGTCAGCCCGTAGTTATGTATGAGCAGTTCTTC. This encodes CASSQPVVMYEQFF.

CDR3 in amino acids: CASSLPRPGGSSTF. In nucleotides, the CDR3 is TGCGCCAGCAGCCTACCCCGCCCGGGGGGGTCGTCTACCTTC. V is TRBV5-1 and J is TRBJ1-2; TRBD1 might be the D (5 bases). V lost 4 bases to trimming and J lost 14 bases, with 24 bases between them. There are 14 residues in the CDR3. Per the germline V gene, CDR1 is SGHRS and CDR2 is YFSETQ.

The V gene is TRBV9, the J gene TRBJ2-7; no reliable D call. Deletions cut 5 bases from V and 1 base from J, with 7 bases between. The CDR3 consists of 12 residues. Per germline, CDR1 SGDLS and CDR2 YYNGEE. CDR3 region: CASSPRSYEQYF. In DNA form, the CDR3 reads TGTGCCAGCAGTCCTAGGTCCTACGAGCAGTACTTC.

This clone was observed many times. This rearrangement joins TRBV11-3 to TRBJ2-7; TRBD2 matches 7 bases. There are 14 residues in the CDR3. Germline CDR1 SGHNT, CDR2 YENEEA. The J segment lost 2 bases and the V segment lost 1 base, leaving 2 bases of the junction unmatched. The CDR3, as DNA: TGTGCCAGCAGCTTAGGGGGAGGGGCCTACGAGCAGTACTTC. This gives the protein CASSLGGGAYEQYF.

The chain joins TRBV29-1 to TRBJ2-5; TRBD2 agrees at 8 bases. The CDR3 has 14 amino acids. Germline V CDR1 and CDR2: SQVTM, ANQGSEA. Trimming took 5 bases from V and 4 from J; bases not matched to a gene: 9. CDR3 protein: CSVFRPGGTETQYF. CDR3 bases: TGCAGCGTTTTTCGCCCGGGGGGGACAGAGACCCAGTACTTC.

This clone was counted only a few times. CDR3 sequence reads: CASSLSLVGDTGHGYTF. The CDR3 DNA is TGTGCCAGCAGCTTAAGTCTGGTGGGGGACACGGGCCATGGCTACACCTTC. The V call is TRBV11-3, the J call TRBJ1-2; possibly TRBD1 for D (6 bases). Trimming took off 2 bases at V and 6 bases at J, with 22 bases between the two ends. The V gene's germline CDR1 is SGHNT and CDR2 YENEEA. This CDR3 has 17 residues. The variable domain in full, completed from reference TRBV11-3 and TRBJ1-2, reads EAGVVQSPRYKIIEKKQPVAFWCNPISGHNTLYWYLQNLGQGPELLIRYENEEAVDDSQLPKDRFSAERLKGVDSTLKIQPAELGDSAVYLCASSLSLVGDTGHGYTFGSGTRLTVV.

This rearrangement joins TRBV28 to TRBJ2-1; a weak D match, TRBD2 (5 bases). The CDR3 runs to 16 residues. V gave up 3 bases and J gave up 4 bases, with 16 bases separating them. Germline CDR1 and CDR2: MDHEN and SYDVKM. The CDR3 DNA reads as TGTGCCAGCAGTTTTTCCCAGCGGTCCGGGTACAATGAGCAGTTCTTC. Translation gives CASSFSQRSGYNEQFF.